This T cell receptor (beta chain) was recovered during a study of vaccination and CD4 T cells after COVID-19. Overall study context: Post-vaccine sampling followed dose two by a median around 74 days (range 14 to 241). The authors used overlapping spike peptides from SARS-CoV-2, HCoV-NL63, HCoV-OC43 and HCoV-229E to stimulate cells.

Study conclusions and caveats: Convalescent patients saw a median approximately 90% of their reactive clones show up only after vaccination.

The CDR3 sequence is 15 residues long. Per germline, CDR1 SGHNT and CDR2 YYREEE (reference sequence). V shed 3 bases, J shed 3 bases, and the junction held 4 bases outside the gene matches. As to treatment: approximately nine-day PBMC culture with coronavirus spike peptide pools or control peptides (ViraFEST assay). Collection of the unexposed donor's CD4+ T cells took place before the COVID-19 pandemic (2011-2018). Details on this clonotype: Its antigen is unknown.

The Oncomine TCR Beta short-read assay was what sequenced the DNA obtained from cultured CD4+ T cells. TCRdb passed the PCR reads through MiXCR, listing each CDR3 protein once. Of about 7,200 distinct CDR3 sequences in the sample, around two fifths are singletons; the top ten hold approximately 35%. Material: CD4+ T cells from blood, cultured in vitro. The clonotype originates from a human donor in good health. J is TRBJ2-1 and V is TRBV5-4, with 9 positions matching TRBD1. CDR3 region: CASSSRDRDYNEQFF. The CDR3 region has the DNA TGTGCCAGCAGCTCACGGGACAGGGACTACAATGAGCAGTTCTTC.